Listed here are 27 T cell receptor beta chains from one sample, sequenced in a study of high-grade serous ovarian cancer treatment subgroups (dated by TCRdb to the early 2020s). The method behind the library was the immunoSEQ multiplex PCR assay. TCRdb retrieved this table from immuneACCESS and kept in-frame rearrangements only. Not all clones are present; in checked studies, unresolved V genes account for under half, and no reason is known for the remainder. In all, the sample holds more than 400 clones, and 70% to 85% of those were seen once. Clones ranked in the top ten supply around 20% of the sample. Tumor samples were obtained before definitive surgery or chemotherapy. Sequencing was carried out using tumor tissue. Every receptor here comes from a human donor with high-grade serous ovarian cancer.

The chain recombines TRBV5-6 with TRBJ2-5; D is unclear. The CDR3 is 11 amino acids. The V and J ends lost 4 bases and 2 bases respectively, with 3 bases between them. Looked up from germline, CDR1 is SGHDT and CDR2 is YYEEEE. CDR3: CASSAQETQYF. In DNA form, the CDR3 reads TGTGCCAGCAGCGCACAAGAGACCCAGTACTTC. Full variable domain (outside the CDR3, taken from reference TRBV5-6 and TRBJ2-5): DAGVTQSPTHLIKTRGQQVTLRCSPKSGHDTVSWYQQALGQGPQFIFQYYEEEERQRGNFPDRFSGHQFPNYSSELNVNALLLGDSALYLCASSAQETQYFGPGTRLLVL.

The J gene is TRBJ2-1, the V gene TRBV7-8; D is unresolved. Germline CDR1 and CDR2: SGHVS and FQNEAQ. The V and J ends lost 5 bases and 6 bases respectively, with 17 bases between them. This CDR3 is built from 15 residues. The CDR3 region has the DNA TGTGCCAGCAGCCCAGTCATGGCGGCGTCCAATGAGCAGTTCTTC. Translating it yields CASSPVMAASNEQFF.

This sequence joins TRBV5-1 and TRBJ2-7, with D perhaps TRBD2 (5 bases). Trimming cost V 0 bases and J 3 bases, with 10 bases left between them. The CDR3 runs to 14 residues. The germline V gene has CDR1 SGHRS and CDR2 YFSETQ. The CDR3 DNA sequence: TGCGCCAGCAGCTTGGAGGGAGATGGCTACGAGCAGTACTTC. As protein: CASSLEGDGYEQYF.

This clone was seen a handful of times. The chain carries TRBV9 and TRBJ2-7; D possibly uses TRBD1 or TRBD2 (5 bases each). Trimming removed 3 bases at V and 4 bases at J, with 11 bases between. Per the germline V gene, CDR1 is SGDLS and CDR2 is YYNGEE. The CDR3 runs 13 residues. CDR3 residues: CASSGQGAYEQYF. The CDR3 DNA reads as TGTGCCAGCAGCGGCCAGGGAGCATACGAGCAGTACTTC.

The CDR3 DNA sequence: TGCGCCAGCAGCTTGCCAGACACCGGGGAGCTGTTTTTT. It encodes CASSLPDTGELFF. The chain has TRBV5-1 and TRBJ2-2, with D uncertain. Trimming left V 1 base short and J 3 bases short, with 4 bases between. Germline V CDR1 and CDR2: SGHRS, YFSETQ. This CDR3 is built from 13 residues.

The V gene is TRBV28, the J gene TRBJ2-6, with 13 bases that match TRBD2. Germline V gene data show CDR1 as MDHEN and CDR2 as SYDVKM. The CDR3 consists of 16 residues. With 5 bases clipped from V and 2 bases from J, the junction kept 0 bases outside the gene matches. For the CDR3, the DNA is TGTGCCAGCAGTGGACTAGCGGGGGCTGGGGCCAACGTCCTGACTTTC. This translates into CASSGLAGAGANVLTF. Variable domain in full (rest from reference TRBV28 and TRBJ2-6): DVKVTQSSRYLVKRTGEKVFLECVQDMDHENMFWYRQDPGLGLRLIYFSYDVKMKEKGDIPEGYSVSREKKERFSLILESASTNQTSMYLCASSGLAGAGANVLTFGAGSRLTVL.

The chain employs TRBV28 and TRBJ2-3; 7 nucleotides agree with TRBD1. Trimming took 8 bases from V and 1 from J; bases not matched to a gene: 3. Germline V gene lookup returns CDR1 MDHEN and CDR2 SYDVKM. The CDR3 runs 13 residues. Here the CDR3 reads CASGGQGTDTQYF. DNA of the CDR3: TGTGCCAGCGGAGGACAGGGCACAGATACGCAGTATTTT.

CDR3 in DNA: TGTGCCAGCTGTACCCCCGGGACTGCCTACGAGCAGTACTTC. It translates to CASCTPGTAYEQYF. The chain has TRBV28 and TRBJ2-5; tentatively, D is TRBD2 (6 bases). The last part of the DNA fits TRBJ2-7 better; the J call may be wrong. Germline-derived CDR1 and CDR2 are MDHEN and SYDVKM. The CDR3 runs 14 residues.

The gene calls are TRBV6-1 and TRBJ1-6; 9 bases map to TRBD1. J was trimmed by 8 bases and V by 8 bases; bases with no gene match: 7. The CDR3 has 14 amino acids. Germline-derived CDR1 and CDR2 are MNHNS and SASEGT. Here the CDR3 reads CASGTGLSYSPLHF. CDR3 DNA: TGTGCCAGCGGGACAGGGTTGTCCTATTCACCCCTCCACTTT.

To note about this clone: An end of the junction differs from the germline gene, which may be a read error. The genes are TRBV7-3 and TRBJ2-3; 10 positions match TRBD2. Germline assignment: CDR1 SGHTA and CDR2 FQGTGA. CDR3 length: 14 residues. CDR3 nucleotides: TGTGCCAGCAGTTTAGCGGGGGGCACGGATACGCAGTATTTT. Translation: CASSLAGGTDTQYF.

This clone was seen only once. The chain uses TRBV7-9 and TRBJ1-2, with 7 bases lining up with TRBD1. This CDR3 has 14 residues. V dropped 1 base and J dropped 4; count of bases not matched to a gene: 3. Germline V lookup: CDR1 SEHNR, CDR2 FQNEAQ (reference sequence). The CDR3 DNA is TGTGCCAGCAGCTTAGGACAGGGCGGCTATGGCTACACCTTC. Its protein is CASSLGQGGYGYTF.

The rearrangement links TRBV19 to TRBJ2-1; D gene unclear. The CDR3 runs 12 residues. V gave up 5 bases and J gave up 4 bases, with 6 bases separating them. CDR1 LNHDA and CDR2 SQIVND come from the germline V gene (reference sequence). Written as DNA, the CDR3 is TGTGCCAGTAGTGGTAATTACAATGAGCAGTTCTTC. This gives the protein CASSGNYNEQFF.

This chain uses TRBV5-1 with TRBJ2-7; 11 bases fit TRBD1. From germline, CDR1 is SGHRS and CDR2 YFSETQ. Unmatched junction bases numbered 4, after V lost 4 bases and J lost 1 base. The CDR3 extends over 15 amino acids. In DNA form, the CDR3 reads TGCGCCAGCAGCCAGGACAGGGGGCTTTCCTACGAGCAGTACTTC. It is translated as CASSQDRGLSYEQYF. The full variable domain, in which reference TRBV5-1 and TRBJ2-7 provide the parts outside the CDR3, is KAGVTQTPRYLIKTRGQQVTLSCSPISGHRSVSWYQQTPGQGLQFLFEYFSETQRNKGNFPGRFSGRQFSNSRSEMNVSTLELGDSALYLCASSQDRGLSYEQYFGPGTRLTVT.

This chain links TRBV6-5 with TRBJ1-1; 7 bases agree with TRBD1. This CDR3 is 13 amino acids long. Trimming took 8 bases from V and 12 from J; bases not matched to a gene: 15. Germline CDR1 MNHEY, CDR2 SVGAGI. CDR3 coding DNA: TGTGCCAGCCGCTACCAGGGACAGTCAGAAACTTTCTTT. It translates to CASRYQGQSETFF.

The rearrangement joins TRBV28 to TRBJ1-2, with D possibly matching TRBD1 (6 bases). Germline loops: CDR1 MDHEN, CDR2 SYDVKM. The CDR3 has 13 amino acids. V was cut by 7 bases and J by 0 bases, with 9 bases left in between. In nucleotides, the CDR3 is TGTGCCAGCACACAGGGTTCTAACTATGGCTACACCTTC. It is translated as CASTQGSNYGYTF.

The count of this clone is one. The chain has TRBV7-9 and TRBJ2-6, with 10 bases fitting TRBD1. The germline V gene has CDR1 SEHNR and CDR2 FQNEAQ (reference sequence). The CDR3 runs 17 residues. V dropped 3 bases and J dropped 2; count of bases not matched to a gene: 4. This CDR3 is CASSFGTGATGANVLTF. The CDR3 nucleotides read TGTGCCAGCAGCTTCGGGACAGGGGCAACTGGGGCCAACGTCCTGACTTTC.

J is TRBJ1-2 and V is TRBV29-1; D might be TRBD1 (5 bases). The V and J ends lost 7 bases and 3 bases respectively, with 15 bases between them. Per germline, CDR1 SQVTM and CDR2 ANQGSEA. The CDR3 loop spans 13 amino acids. DNA of the CDR3: TGCAGCGCTCCGGGAGACAGAGACTATGGCTACACCTTC. Translation: CSAPGDRDYGYTF.

The V and J genes are TRBV7-9 and TRBJ1-1, with a weak D call TRBD1 (5 bases). Trimming stripped 2 bases from V and 8 bases from J, with 18 bases between. This CDR3 region has 15 residues. Germline V CDR1 and CDR2: SEHNR, FQNEAQ (reference sequence). CDR3 amino acids: CASSLRGDAREEAFF. The CDR3 DNA follows: TGTGCCAGCAGCTTACGGGGGGACGCGAGGGAGGAAGCTTTCTTT. The full variable domain, in which reference TRBV7-9 and TRBJ1-1 provide the parts outside the CDR3, is DTGVSQNPRHKITKRGQNVTFRCDPISEHNRLYWYRQTLGQGPEFLTYFQNEAQLEKSRLLSDRFSAERPKGSFSTLEIQRTEQGDSAMYLCASSLRGDAREEAFFGQGTRLTVV.

This chain joins TRBV11-2 and TRBJ1-3, with a tentative D call TRBD1 (5 bases). The V gene's germline CDR1 is SGHAT and CDR2 FQNNGV. This CDR3 is built from 14 residues. V lost 5 bases, J lost 3 bases, and 11 bases lay in between. Here the CDR3 DNA reads TGTGCCAGCAGCCCAGCAGGGATTGGAAACACCATATATTTT. Translation: CASSPAGIGNTIYF.

V and J are TRBV7-2 and TRBJ1-1; D is undetermined. V was pared by 4 bases and J by 4 bases, with 13 bases between. Germline CDR1 is SGHTA and CDR2 is FQGNSA. The CDR3 totals 14 residues. The CDR3 sequence: CASSSRVSSTEAFF. The CDR3 bases are TGTGCCAGCAGCTCAAGGGTGTCGTCCACTGAAGCTTTCTTT.

The CDR3 DNA sequence: TGTGCCAGCAGTTTAACGTCGGGCCAGAGCCATCAGCCCCAGCATTTT. Amino acid sequence: CASSLTSGQSHQPQHF. The V call is TRBV28, the J call TRBJ1-5, with D hard to call. Germline assignment: CDR1 MDHEN and CDR2 SYDVKM. This CDR3 region has 16 residues. Trimming left V 2 bases short and J 5 bases short, with 16 bases between.

This chain uses TRBV5-1 with TRBJ1-4; tentatively, D is TRBD1 (5 bases). Germline V gene sequence: CDR1 SGHRS, CDR2 YFSETQ. The V and J ends lost 5 bases and 7 bases respectively, with 15 bases between them. The CDR3 loop spans 14 amino acids. For the CDR3, the DNA is TGCGCCAGCAGTCCGACCACACAGGTTGAAAAACTGTTTTTT. Residues: CASSPTTQVEKLFF.

This clone was detected a few times. This chain uses TRBV25-1 with TRBJ1-1; D is possibly TRBD1 (6 bases). CDR3 length: 13 residues. Germline lookup yields CDR1 MGHDK and CDR2 SYGVNS. V was clipped by 3 bases and J by 3 bases, with 8 bases between them. CDR3 residues: CASSEQGHTEAFF. DNA of the CDR3: TGTGCCAGCAGTGAGCAGGGGCACACTGAAGCTTTCTTT.

The V gene is TRBV2, the J gene TRBJ1-5; D gene unclear. This CDR3 spans 14 amino acids. V was cut by 7 bases and J by 0 bases, with 10 bases left in between. Germline lookup yields CDR1 SNHLY and CDR2 FYNNEI. The CDR3 sequence: CASTAANSNQPQHF. DNA of the CDR3: TGTGCCAGCACGGCCGCTAATAGCAATCAGCCCCAGCATTTT.

The genes are TRBV28 and TRBJ2-2; 10 bases are shared with TRBD1. Germline loops: CDR1 MDHEN, CDR2 SYDVKM. With V trimmed by 6 bases and J by 5 bases, 9 bases remained unmatched. The CDR3 is 16 residues long. The CDR3, as DNA: TGTGCCAGCAGAGATGCCCGGGGACAGGGGACCGGGGAGCTGTTTTTT. Amino acid sequence: CASRDARGQGTGELFF.

Only a few counts were recorded for this clone. The chain is built from TRBV28 and TRBJ1-5; tentative D call: TRBD1 (5 bases). Germline V gene sequence: CDR1 MDHEN, CDR2 SYDVKM. There are 15 residues in the CDR3. Trimming removed 3 bases from V and 1 base from J, with 10 bases in between. CDR3 DNA sequence: TGTGCCAGCAGTTTCTATGCAGGGAGCAATCAGCCCCAGCATTTT. It yields the protein CASSFYAGSNQPQHF.

This chain joins TRBV10-1 and TRBJ2-6; D gene uncertain. This CDR3 spans 18 amino acids. In germline, CDR1 is WNHNN, CDR2 SYGVQD (reference sequence). V was pared by 3 bases and J by 5 bases, with 20 bases between. CDR3: CASSDARSAQSRANVLTF. In DNA, the CDR3 is TGCGCCAGCAGTGATGCTCGAAGCGCACAAAGTCGGGCCAACGTCCTGACTTTC.